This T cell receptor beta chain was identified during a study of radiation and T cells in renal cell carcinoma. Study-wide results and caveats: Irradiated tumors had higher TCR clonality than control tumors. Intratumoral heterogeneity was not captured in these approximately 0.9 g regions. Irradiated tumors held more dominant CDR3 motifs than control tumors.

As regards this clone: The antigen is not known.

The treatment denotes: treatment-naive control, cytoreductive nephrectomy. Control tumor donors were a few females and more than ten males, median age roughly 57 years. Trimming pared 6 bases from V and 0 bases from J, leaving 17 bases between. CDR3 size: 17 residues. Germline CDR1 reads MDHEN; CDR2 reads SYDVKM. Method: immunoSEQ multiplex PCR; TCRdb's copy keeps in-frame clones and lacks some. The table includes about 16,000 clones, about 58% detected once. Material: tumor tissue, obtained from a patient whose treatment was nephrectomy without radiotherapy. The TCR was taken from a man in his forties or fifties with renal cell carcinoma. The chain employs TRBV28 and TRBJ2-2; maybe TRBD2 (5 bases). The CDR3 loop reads CASSPPSGRPNTGELFF. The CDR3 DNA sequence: TGTGCCAGCAGCCCGCCCAGCGGAAGACCGAACACCGGGGAGCTGTTTTTT.